The 4 T cell receptor beta chains listed next were all sequenced from one sample in a study of T cell repertoires in cytomegalovirus infection. Each CDR3 protein is one row after TCRdb ran MiXCR on the reads. The sample holds 650,000 to 900,000 distinct CDR3 sequences; 25% to 30% are singletons and the top ten take about an eighth. These receptors have no known antigen. Material: cultured CD8+ T cells from PBMCs, obtained from culture after CMV antigen stimulation. These receptors all come from a human donor in good health (CMV status not recorded). Some clones in this sample may be carry-over from other donors' samples.

The chain couples TRBV19 to TRBJ1-5; TRBD1 matches 7 bases. Trimming cost V 6 bases and J 9 bases; bases outside gene matches: 11. The germline V gene encodes CDR1 LNHDA and CDR2 SQIVND (reference sequence). The CDR3 is made up of 14 amino acids. The CDR3 reads CASRRQGYERPQHF. CDR3 DNA: TGTGCCAGTAGAAGACAGGGTTATGAGCGGCCCCAGCATTTT. Combining the CDR3 with reference TRBV19 and TRBJ1-5 gives the whole variable domain DGGITQSPKYLFRKEGQNVTLSCEQNLNHDAMYWYRQDPGQGLRLIYYSQIVNDFQKGDIAEGYSVSREKKESFPLTVTSAQKNPTAFYLCASRRQGYERPQHFGDGTRLSIL.

This sequence joins TRBV27 and TRBJ2-1, with no clear D. Germline V gene sequence: CDR1 MNHEY, CDR2 SMNVEV (reference sequence). This CDR3 has 14 amino acids. Trimming removed 0 bases at V and 4 bases at J, with 7 bases between. The CDR3 sequence: CASSLSAVYNEQFF. The CDR3 DNA is TGTGCCAGCAGTTTATCGGCTGTGTACAATGAGCAGTTCTTC.

This clonotype was counted between two and nine times. J is TRBJ2-7 and V is TRBV6-1; D is unclear. From germline, CDR1 is MNHNS and CDR2 SASEGT. The length of the CDR3 is 12 residues. Trimming pared 2 bases from V and 4 bases from J, leaving 6 bases between. The chain's CDR3 is CASSETIYEQYV. DNA for the CDR3: TGTGCCAGCAGTGAAACAATATACGAGCAGTACGTC.

CDR3 sequence (DNA): TGTGCCAGCAGCCAAGTTGTGACGTCGTTCTACGAGCAGTACTTC. Protein: CASSQVVTSFYEQYF. This rearrangement joins TRBV3-1 to TRBJ2-7; D gene ambiguous. V was cut by 1 base and J by 3 bases, with 13 bases left in between. The CDR3 sequence is 15 residues long. CDR1 is LGHDT, CDR2 YNNKEL, per germline (reference sequence).